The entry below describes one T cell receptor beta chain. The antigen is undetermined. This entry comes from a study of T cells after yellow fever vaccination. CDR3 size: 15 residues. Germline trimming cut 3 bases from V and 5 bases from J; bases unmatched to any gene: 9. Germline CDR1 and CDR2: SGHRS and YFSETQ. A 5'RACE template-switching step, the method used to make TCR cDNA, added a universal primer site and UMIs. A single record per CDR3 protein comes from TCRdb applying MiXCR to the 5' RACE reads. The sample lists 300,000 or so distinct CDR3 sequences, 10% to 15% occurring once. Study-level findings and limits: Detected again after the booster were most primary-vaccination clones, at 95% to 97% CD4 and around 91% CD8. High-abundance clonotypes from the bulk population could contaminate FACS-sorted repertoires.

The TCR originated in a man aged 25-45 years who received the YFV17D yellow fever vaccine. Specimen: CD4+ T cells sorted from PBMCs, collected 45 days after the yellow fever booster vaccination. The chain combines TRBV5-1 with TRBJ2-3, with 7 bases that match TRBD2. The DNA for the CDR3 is TGCGCCAGCAGCTGGACGAGCGGGGACGGAGATACGCAGTATTTT. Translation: CASSWTSGDGDTQYF.